This TCR beta chain was retrieved from a study of shared clonotypes between healthy human individuals. The deep-level immunoSEQ assay was used. Clones were read by immunoSEQ multiplex PCR, and TCRdb kept only the in-frame ones, dropping some. The sample records some 2,100,000 clones, around 95% being singletons. Donors were healthy HIV-negative adults without recent acute infections or vaccinations. Adult Caucasians living in Nashville, Tennessee made up all of the donors. Trimming stripped 5 bases from V and 12 bases from J, with 14 bases between. Germline V CDR1 and CDR2: SEHNR, FQNEAQ (reference sequence). The CDR3 is made up of 12 amino acids. Concerning this clone: Its target is unknown.

The study's findings and limits: Naive CD4 clonotypes were shared across several donors at about 5%.

The sequenced material came from naive CD4+ T cells sorted from blood. Subset noted: CD45RA+ positively selected. J is TRBJ2-1 and V is TRBV7-9, with unresolved D. The origin of this receptor is a man between 18 and 35 years old in good health. This CDR3 is CASSPTRYGQFF. CDR3 nucleotides: TGTGCCAGCAGCCCGACCCGGTACGGGCAGTTCTTC.